A selection of T cell receptor beta chains follows, all from one sample in a study of regulatory T cells in long-lasting Graves disease. A single record per CDR3 protein comes from TCRdb applying MiXCR to the multiplex PCR reads. The table records 350,000 to 500,000 distinct CDR3 sequences, approximately 22% of them present only once. The sequences come from peripheral blood mononuclear cells (PBMCs), collected when the disease was refractory, from a patient treated with antithyroid drugs. All receptors derive from a female donor with Graves disease. Both conserved end residues are trimmed from each CDR3. Only part of the rows carry a size: once, few, many, or a class if the clone is expanded.

clone size: few
J gene: TRBJ2-1
V gene: TRBV28
CDR3 protein: ASSGRGVPYNEQF

clone size: NA
J gene: TRBJ2-3
V gene: TRBV5-1
CDR3 protein: ASSLPPVTDTQY

clone size: many
J gene: TRBJ1-5
V gene: TRBV2
CDR3 protein: ASRSDRVSNQPQH

clone size: NA
J gene: TRBJ1-1
V gene: TRBV20-1
CDR3 protein: SADRYRVMNTEAF

clone size: once
J gene: TRBJ2-7
V gene: TRBV7-9
CDR3 protein: ASSRSTGGISEQY

clone size: many
J gene: TRBJ2-5
V gene: TRBV27
CDR3 protein: ASSRRARVETQY

clone size: NA
J gene: TRBJ1-4
V gene: TRBV4-1
CDR3 protein: ASSQNSGTTNEKLF

clone size: NA
J gene: TRBJ2-7
V gene: TRBV7-9
CDR3 protein: ASSPDMGKQY

clone size: few
J gene: TRBJ1-4
V gene: TRBV6-1
CDR3 protein: ASSRGPGNEKLF

clone size: NA
J gene: TRBJ2-7
V gene: TRBV9
CDR3 protein: ASSVGAGDGYEQY

clone size: few
J gene: TRBJ1-6
V gene: TRBV7-9
CDR3 protein: ASSKPTGRLH